This record covers a single TCR beta chain. Its antigen is currently unknown. The entry originates in a study of post-analysis software for immune sequencing data. The study's findings and limits: Batch-matched samples strongly co-clustered by F measure.

Unique molecular identifiers tagged the TCR beta cDNA libraries. Via MiXCR, TCRdb re-called the PCR reads, giving one row per CDR3 protein. The data hold around 150,000 distinct CDR3 sequences, with 35% to 40% observed a single time. This specimen was blood, taken after autologous hematopoietic stem cell transplantation. This clonotype was sampled from a girl between 5 and 17 years old with multiple sclerosis.

CDR3 DNA sequence: TGTGCCAGCAGTTTGAAGCGGGAGAAAGGCGAGCAGTACTTC. As protein: CASSLKREKGEQYF. The gene calls are TRBV12-3 or TRBV12-4 and TRBJ2-7, with 8 bases aligning to TRBD2. Trimming at V came to 3 bases and at J to 6 bases, leaving 7 bases not matched to a gene. The CDR3 runs 14 residues.